The 32 T cell receptor beta chains given below trace back to one sample, sequenced in a study of blood T cells in healthy people across ages. It was with a sample-barcoded 5' primer and a J-beta primer mix that a second PCR of roughly 7 to 12 cycles was run. TCRdb reprocessed the 5' RACE reads via MiXCR and lists one record per CDR3 protein. The table shows about 2 million distinct CDR3 sequences, with about 50% occurring only once. Sequencing was done on a sample of blood. These TCRs come from a woman aged 40-49 years in good health.

The V gene is TRBV25-1, the J gene TRBJ1-2; 7 bases map to TRBD1. Germline loops: CDR1 MGHDK, CDR2 SYGVNS. Trimming removed 2 bases from V and 3 bases from J; junction bases left unmatched: 9. The length of the CDR3 is 16 residues. In DNA form, the CDR3 reads TGTGCCAGCAGTGAACAGTTCGGGACAGCACACTATGGCTACACCTTC. It translates to CASSEQFGTAHYGYTF.

The chain uses TRBV7-2 and TRBJ1-4, with D perhaps matching TRBD1 (6 bases). Per germline, CDR1 SGHTA and CDR2 FQGNSA. Trimming left V 5 bases short and J 8 bases short, with 18 bases between. The CDR3 is made up of 15 amino acids. The CDR3 DNA follows: TGTGCCAGCAGCCGAAAACAGGGTGGGGGCGAAAAACTGTTTTTT. Residues: CASSRKQGGGEKLFF. Supplemented by reference TRBV7-2 and TRBJ1-4, the full variable domain reads GAGVSQSPSNKVTEKGKDVELRCDPISGHTALYWYRQSLGQGLEFLIYFQGNSAPDKSGLPSDRFSAERTGGSVSTLTIQRTQQEDSAVYLCASSRKQGGGEKLFFGSGTQLSVL.

The rearrangement joins TRBV7-9 to TRBJ2-3, with TRBD1 identical over 7 bases. The germline gives CDR1 SEHNR, CDR2 FQNEAQ (reference sequence). Trimming took 8 bases from V and 2 from J; bases not matched to a gene: 7. This CDR3 is 14 amino acids long. CDR3: CASCRGTDTDTQYF. CDR3 sequence (DNA): TGTGCCAGCTGCCGTGGGACAGACACAGATACGCAGTATTTT. Filled out from reference TRBV7-9 and TRBJ2-3, the complete variable domain reads DTGVSQNPRHKITKRGQNVTFRCDPISEHNRLYWYRQTLGQGPEFLTYFQNEAQLEKSRLLSDRFSAERPKGSFSTLEIQRTEQGDSAMYLCASCRGTDTDTQYFGPGTRLTVL.

This sequence joins TRBV4-3 and TRBJ2-7; 10 bases are a match to TRBD1. CDR3 length: 16 residues. Germline V gives CDR1 LGHNA, CDR2 YSLEER. The V and J ends lost 0 bases and 4 bases, in that order; junction bases with no gene match: 6. The CDR3: CASSQDRGQGTYEQYF. CDR3 nucleotide sequence: TGCGCCAGCAGCCAAGATCGGGGACAGGGGACTTACGAGCAGTACTTC.

This clonotype was observed a handful of times. The V gene is TRBV4-3, the J gene TRBJ2-3; tentatively, D is TRBD2 (6 bases). The CDR3 extends over 16 amino acids. Germline V gives CDR1 LGHNA, CDR2 YSLEER. Between the trimmed V and J ends, which lost 4 bases and 0 bases, there was a span of 14 bases. The CDR3 DNA reads as TGCGCCAGCAGCCCGAATGCAGGGACTAGCACAGATACGCAGTATTTT. It specifies CASSPNAGTSTDTQYF.

The J gene is TRBJ2-3, the V gene TRBV6-2 or TRBV6-3; the match to TRBD2 covers 8 bases. The CDR3 spans 16 residues. Trimming cost V 6 bases and J 2 bases; bases outside gene matches: 10. Germline values: CDR1 MNHEY, CDR2 SVGEGT. The CDR3: CASSSPQRGHTDTQYF. The DNA for the CDR3 is TGTGCCAGCAGCTCACCTCAGCGGGGGCACACAGATACGCAGTATTTT.

This chain joins TRBV19 and TRBJ1-6; the match to TRBD1 covers 9 bases. The germline V gene encodes CDR1 LNHDA and CDR2 SQIVND (reference sequence). Unmatched junction bases numbered 11, after V lost 3 bases and J lost 8 bases. The CDR3 consists of 17 residues. In DNA, the CDR3 is TGTGCCAGTAGTATCGGTCTCACCTGGACAGGGGATTCACCCCTCCACTTT. This encodes CASSIGLTWTGDSPLHF.

This clonotype occurred a few times. V gene TRBV7-2 combines with J gene TRBJ2-5; D not resolved. The germline V gene encodes CDR1 SGHTA and CDR2 FQGNSA. V lost 4 bases and J 11 bases, leaving 17 bases between the germline ends. The CDR3 extends over 13 amino acids. CDR3 protein: CASSYPTINEQYF. CDR3 nucleotide sequence: TGTGCCAGCAGCTATCCGACGATAAATGAGCAGTACTTC.

This chain links TRBV6-2 or TRBV6-3 with TRBJ2-7, with 8 bases aligning to TRBD1. The CDR3 covers 13 residues. Trimming took 8 bases from V and 3 from J; bases not matched to a gene: 6. CDR1 and CDR2 (germline): MNHEY, SVGEGT. The CDR3 region is CASRPTGGYEQYF. CDR3 sequence (DNA): TGTGCCAGCCGCCCAACAGGGGGCTACGAGCAGTACTTC.

In this sample, this clonotype turned up once. The V and J genes are TRBV28 and TRBJ2-5; 11 bases are a match to TRBD1. The germline CDR1 and CDR2 sequences are MDHEN and SYDVKM. The CDR3 is 12 amino acids. V lost 9 bases to trimming and J lost 9 bases; unmatched junction nucleotides: 6. CDR3 nucleotide sequence: TGTGCCAGTGGACAGGGGGCAAGGGCCCAGTACTTC. Protein: CASGQGARAQYF.

DNA of the CDR3: TGCAGTGCTAGAGCTATAACCCCGGGACAGGGTTACGAGCAGTACTTC. Encoded protein: CSARAITPGQGYEQYF. V is TRBV20-1 and J is TRBJ2-7; 9 nucleotides line up with TRBD1. The CDR3 totals 16 residues. With V trimmed by 1 base and J by 4 bases, 11 bases remained unmatched. Germline V lookup: CDR1 DFQATT, CDR2 SNEGSKA (reference sequence).

This clonotype has just a few counts. The genes are TRBV9 and TRBJ1-2; D gene ambiguous. V gave up 0 bases and J gave up 6 bases, with 9 bases separating them. This CDR3 contains 13 residues. Germline loops: CDR1 SGDLS, CDR2 YYNGEE. The CDR3 region has the DNA TGTGCCAGCAGCGTAGTGGCAGTCGATGGCTACACCTTC. Residues: CASSVVAVDGYTF.

The chain recombines TRBV20-1 with TRBJ2-5, with a tentative D call TRBD1 (6 bases). CDR3 size: 13 residues. From germline, CDR1 is DFQATT and CDR2 SNEGSKA (reference sequence). V dropped 5 bases and J dropped 2 bases, with 12 bases sitting between them. CDR3 region: CSAPRQAQETQYF. As DNA, the CDR3 is TGCAGTGCTCCTAGACAGGCACAAGAGACCCAGTACTTC.

The chain joins TRBV12-3 or TRBV12-4 to TRBJ2-3, with 7 bases fitting TRBD2. The trim removed 0 bases at V and 4 bases at J, leaving 4 bases unmatched. CDR3 length: 15 residues. In DNA form, the CDR3 reads TGTGCCAGCAGTTTAGCCGGGGGGTCCTCAGATACGCAGTATTTT. Amino acid sequence: CASSLAGGSSDTQYF.

With respect to this clonotype: The junction does not match germline at one end; this may be a read error. The chain uses TRBV7-8 and TRBJ2-1, with TRBD2 identical over 7 bases. CDR1 and CDR2 (germline): SGHVS, FQNEAQ. This CDR3 has 16 amino acids. DNA of the CDR3: TGTGCCAGCAGTTTAGGGGCGGGGGTACCCTACAATGAGCAGTTCTTC. This codes for CASSLGAGVPYNEQFF.

The chain combines TRBV7-8 with TRBJ1-4; tentatively, D is TRBD1 (5 bases). V dropped 7 bases and J dropped 8 bases, with 20 bases sitting between them. Germline CDR1 reads SGHVS; CDR2 reads FQNEAQ. This CDR3 comprises 15 residues. The CDR3 DNA is TGTGCCAGCACCTCACACCGGGGGAAGGGGGAAAAACTGTTTTTT. Residues: CASTSHRGKGEKLFF.

V gene TRBV29-1 combines with J gene TRBJ1-1; D uncertain. CDR1 and CDR2 (germline): SQVTM, ANQGSEA. This CDR3 comprises 14 residues. The V end lost 4 bases, the J end lost 1 base, and 13 bases lay between the germline ends. In DNA form, the CDR3 reads TGCAGCGTTGCGAAGGGTTTAGGGAACACTGAAGCTTTCTTT. Encoded protein: CSVAKGLGNTEAFF.

This clonotype was seen a few times. The gene calls are TRBV7-9 and TRBJ2-1; 7 bases fit TRBD2. Looked up from germline, CDR1 is SEHNR and CDR2 is FQNEAQ (reference sequence). V lost 3 bases and J lost 4; bases outside the gene matches: 12. CDR3 length: 17 residues. CDR3 region: CASSLSSRGTAYNEQFF. In nucleotides, the CDR3 is TGTGCCAGCAGCTTGAGTTCGCGGGGGACCGCTTACAATGAGCAGTTCTTC.

This clonotype was observed a few times. V usage is TRBV4-2 and J usage is TRBJ2-5; D might be TRBD2 (6 bases). The CDR3 extends over 14 amino acids. Germline CDR1 reads LGHNA; CDR2 reads YNFKEQ. With 1 base removed from V and 5 bases from J, the gap between germline ends came to 11 bases. CDR3: CASSQAGEQETQYF. The CDR3 DNA reads as TGTGCCAGCAGCCAAGCGGGGGAGCAGGAGACCCAGTACTTC.

The chain carries TRBV4-1 and TRBJ1-1; weak D call: TRBD1 (6 bases). This CDR3 spans 17 amino acids. Germline lookup yields CDR1 MGHRA and CDR2 YSYEKL. V was pared by 4 bases and J by 0 bases, with 18 bases between. The CDR3 reads CASSLIPQGRMNTEAFF. CDR3 bases: TGCGCCAGCAGCCTCATACCACAGGGCCGGATGAACACTGAAGCTTTCTTT.

The J gene is TRBJ2-1, the V gene TRBV4-3, with D uncertain. The germline CDR1 and CDR2 sequences are LGHNA and YSLEER. The CDR3 extends over 15 amino acids. Deletions cut 0 bases from V and 8 bases from J, with 14 bases between. CDR3 sequence reads: CASSQERLFLHEQFF. The DNA of the CDR3 is TGCGCCAGCAGCCAAGAACGGCTTTTCCTACATGAGCAGTTCTTC.

The table lists this clonotype with a few counts. This chain links TRBV10-2 with TRBJ2-3; a weak D match, TRBD2 (6 bases). From germline, CDR1 is WSHSY and CDR2 SAAADI. Trimming left V 6 bases short and J 0 bases short, with 13 bases between. This CDR3 contains 15 residues. The DNA for the CDR3 is TGCGCCAGCAGAGGGACTGGTAAAAGCACAGATACGCAGTATTTT. The encoded protein is CASRGTGKSTDTQYF.

This clonotype was seen repeatedly, ten times or more. The CDR3 sequence: CASSPSYGYTF. In DNA form, the CDR3 reads TGTGCCAGCAGCCCCAGCTATGGCTACACCTTC. The V and J genes are TRBV6-2 or TRBV6-3 and TRBJ1-2, with unresolved D. Deletions cut 6 bases from V and 4 bases from J, with 6 bases between. CDR1 and CDR2 from the germline V gene are MNHEY and SVGEGT. CDR3 length: 11 amino acids.

The chain has TRBV6-4 and TRBJ2-5; TRBD2 matches at 8 bases. This CDR3 has 19 residues. The germline gives CDR1 MRHNA, CDR2 SNTAGT. Unmatched junction bases numbered 18, after V lost 3 bases and J lost 3 bases. CDR3 DNA: TGTGCCAGCAGTGAGCAGACGGGAGGGGTAGCGGGGAGAAAAGAGACCCAGTACTTC. Translation: CASSEQTGGVAGRKETQYF.

The chain couples TRBV6-5 to TRBJ2-7; the match to TRBD2 covers 11 bases. The V gene end was trimmed by 2 bases and the J gene end by 2 bases; junction bases not matched to a gene: 2. Germline CDR1 MNHEY, CDR2 SVGAGI. This CDR3 spans 15 amino acids. The CDR3 DNA is TGTGCCAGCAGTTACGGGACTAGCGGCCCCTACGAGCAGTACTTC. This gives the protein CASSYGTSGPYEQYF.

The chain uses TRBV11-1 and TRBJ2-5; TRBD1 matches 7 bases. Germline CDR1 is SGHAT and CDR2 is FQDESV (reference sequence). This CDR3 has 14 residues. V gave up 3 bases and J gave up 4 bases; unmatched junction bases: 5. CDR3 bases: TGTGCCAGCAGCTTCTACAGGGGCCCAGAGACCCAGTACTTC. This sequence encodes CASSFYRGPETQYF.

The chain is built from TRBV6-2 or TRBV6-3 and TRBJ2-1; maybe TRBD1 (6 bases). The V gene's germline CDR1 is MNHEY and CDR2 SVGEGT. Deletions cut 4 bases from V and 4 bases from J, with 23 bases between. The CDR3 covers 18 residues. The CDR3 coding sequence is TGTGCCAGCAGTTCCCTGGCTTTACTGGACAGACTTTACAATGAGCAGTTCTTC. Translated: CASSSLALLDRLYNEQFF.

This clonotype came up a few times. The rearrangement links TRBV4-3 to TRBJ2-7; TRBD1 might be the D (5 bases). The germline V gene has CDR1 LGHNA and CDR2 YSLEER. The CDR3 runs 15 residues. Trimming cost V 1 base and J 1 base, with 11 bases left between them. The CDR3 DNA sequence: TGCGCCAGCAGCCAAGCATGGGGCAGGTCCTACGAGCAGTACTTC. This codes for CASSQAWGRSYEQYF.

This CDR3 is CASSRYLTGTNYGYTF. The CDR3 nucleotides read TGTGCCAGCAGCCGGTATTTGACCGGGACAAACTATGGCTACACCTTC. The rearrangement uses TRBV6-5 and TRBJ1-2; TRBD1 is a possible D gene (6 bases). Germline V lookup: CDR1 MNHEY, CDR2 SVGAGI. CDR3 size: 16 residues. Trimming removed 6 bases from V and 2 bases from J, with 19 bases in between.

This clonotype came up once. This rearrangement joins TRBV5-1 to TRBJ2-7; D gene unclear. The J call is doubtful: the DNA matches TRBJ2-5 better. The CDR3 totals 14 residues. Germline loops: CDR1 SGHRS, CDR2 YFSETQ. CDR3 sequence reads: CASSLKSNLETQYF. In nucleotides, the CDR3 is TGCGCCAGCAGCTTGAAAAGCAACCTAGAGACCCAGTACTTC.

Here the CDR3 DNA reads TGTGCCAGCAGCGTAAGGACAGGGGTATCACCCCTCCACTTT. It encodes CASSVRTGVSPLHF. The chain uses TRBV9 and TRBJ1-6; 9 bases align to TRBD1. The ends lost 1 base at V and 10 bases at J; junction bases unmatched: 3. Per germline, CDR1 SGDLS and CDR2 YYNGEE. The CDR3 loop spans 14 amino acids.

The chain is built from TRBV20-1 and TRBJ2-7; the D is unclear. The CDR3 is 15 amino acids. V lost 0 bases to trimming and J lost 4 bases, with 16 bases between them. Germline assignment: CDR1 DFQATT and CDR2 SNEGSKA (reference sequence). The CDR3 region has the DNA TGCAGTGCTAGAGATACGGCAGGAAGGTTATACGAGCAGTACTTC. This sequence encodes CSARDTAGRLYEQYF.